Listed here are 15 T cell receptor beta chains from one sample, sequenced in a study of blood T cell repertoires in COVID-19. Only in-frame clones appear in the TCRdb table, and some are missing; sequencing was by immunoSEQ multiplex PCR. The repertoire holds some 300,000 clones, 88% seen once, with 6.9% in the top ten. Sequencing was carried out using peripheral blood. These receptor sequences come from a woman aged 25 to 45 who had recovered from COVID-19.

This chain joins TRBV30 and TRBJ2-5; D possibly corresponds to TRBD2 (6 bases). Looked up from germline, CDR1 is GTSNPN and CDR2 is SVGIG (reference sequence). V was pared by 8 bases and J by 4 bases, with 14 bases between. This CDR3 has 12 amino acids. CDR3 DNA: TGTGCCACGGCCCACGGGGGAGAGACCCAGTACTTC. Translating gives CATAHGGETQYF. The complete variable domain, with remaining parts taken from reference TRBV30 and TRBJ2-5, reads SQTIHQWPATLVQPVGSPLSLECTVEGTSNPNLYWYRQAAGRGLQLLFYSVGIGQISSEVPQNLSASRPQDRQFILSSKKLLLSDSGFYLCATAHGGETQYFGPGTRLLVL.

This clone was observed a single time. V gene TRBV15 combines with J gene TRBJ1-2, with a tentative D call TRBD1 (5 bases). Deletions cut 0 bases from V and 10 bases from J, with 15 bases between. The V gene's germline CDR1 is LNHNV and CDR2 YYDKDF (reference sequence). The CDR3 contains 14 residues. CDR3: CATSRDLTDTFYTF. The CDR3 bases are TGTGCCACCAGCAGAGATCTTACGGACACCTTCTACACCTTC.

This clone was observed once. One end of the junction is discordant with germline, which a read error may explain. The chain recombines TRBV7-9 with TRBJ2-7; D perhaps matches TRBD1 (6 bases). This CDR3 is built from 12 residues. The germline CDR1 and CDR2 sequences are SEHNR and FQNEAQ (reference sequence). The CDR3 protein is CASSLAGTRTDF. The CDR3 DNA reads TGTGCCAGCAGCTTAGCTGGCACACGGACAGACTTC.

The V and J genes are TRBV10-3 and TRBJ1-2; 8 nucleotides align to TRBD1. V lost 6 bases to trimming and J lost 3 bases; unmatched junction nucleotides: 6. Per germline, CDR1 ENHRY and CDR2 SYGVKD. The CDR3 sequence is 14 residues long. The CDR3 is CAISDQTGDYGYTF. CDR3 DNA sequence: TGTGCCATCAGCGACCAGACAGGGGACTATGGCTACACCTTC.

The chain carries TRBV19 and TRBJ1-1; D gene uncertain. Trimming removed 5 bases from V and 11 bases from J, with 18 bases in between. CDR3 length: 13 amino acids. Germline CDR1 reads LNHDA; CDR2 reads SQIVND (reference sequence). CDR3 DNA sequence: TGTGCCAGTAGTTCGGCTCAGGCCATTGTGGCTTTCTTT. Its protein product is CASSSAQAIVAFF.

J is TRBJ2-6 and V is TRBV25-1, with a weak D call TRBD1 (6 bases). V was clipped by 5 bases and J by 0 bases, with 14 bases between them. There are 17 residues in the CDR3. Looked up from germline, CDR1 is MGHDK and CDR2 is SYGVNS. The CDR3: CASSTPDSNSGANVLTF. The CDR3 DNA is TGTGCCAGCAGTACCCCGGACAGCAACTCTGGGGCCAACGTCCTGACTTTC.

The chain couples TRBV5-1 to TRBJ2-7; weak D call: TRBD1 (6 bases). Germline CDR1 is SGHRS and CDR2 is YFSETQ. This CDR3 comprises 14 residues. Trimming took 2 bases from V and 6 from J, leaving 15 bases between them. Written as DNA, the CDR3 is TGCGCCAGCAGCTTTCTACAGGGTGGTGGCGAGCAGTACTTC. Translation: CASSFLQGGGEQYF.

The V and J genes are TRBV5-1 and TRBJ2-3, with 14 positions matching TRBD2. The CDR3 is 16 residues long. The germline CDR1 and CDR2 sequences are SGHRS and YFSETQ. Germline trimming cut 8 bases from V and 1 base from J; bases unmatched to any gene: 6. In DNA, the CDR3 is TGCGCCAGTGGGACTAGCGGGGGCCCGGGCACAGATACGCAGTATTTT. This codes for CASGTSGGPGTDTQYF.

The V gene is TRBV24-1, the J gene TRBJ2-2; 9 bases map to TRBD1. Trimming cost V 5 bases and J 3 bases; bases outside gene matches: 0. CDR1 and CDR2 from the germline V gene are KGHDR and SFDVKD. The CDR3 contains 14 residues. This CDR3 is CATSGTGDTGELFF. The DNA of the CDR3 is TGTGCCACCAGTGGGACAGGGGACACCGGGGAGCTGTTTTTT.

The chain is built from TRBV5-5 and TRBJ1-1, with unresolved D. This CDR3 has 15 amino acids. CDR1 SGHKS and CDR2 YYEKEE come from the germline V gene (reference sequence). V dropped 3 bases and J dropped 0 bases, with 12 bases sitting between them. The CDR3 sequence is CASSSQVLMNTEAFF. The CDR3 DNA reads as TGTGCCAGCAGCTCTCAGGTACTCATGAACACTGAAGCTTTCTTT.

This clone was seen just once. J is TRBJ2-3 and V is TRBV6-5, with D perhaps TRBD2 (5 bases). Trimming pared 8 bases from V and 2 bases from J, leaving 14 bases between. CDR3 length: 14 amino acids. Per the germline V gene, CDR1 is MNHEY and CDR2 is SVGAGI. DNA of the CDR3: TGTGCCAGCCATGCCAGCGGAGTCACAGATACGCAGTATTTT. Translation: CASHASGVTDTQYF.

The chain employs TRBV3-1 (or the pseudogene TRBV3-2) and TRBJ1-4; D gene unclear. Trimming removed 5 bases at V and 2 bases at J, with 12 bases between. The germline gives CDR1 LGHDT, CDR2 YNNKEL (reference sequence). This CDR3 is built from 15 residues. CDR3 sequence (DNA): TGTGCCAGCAGCTTACAGCCCGCGACTAATGAAAAACTGTTTTTT. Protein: CASSLQPATNEKLFF.

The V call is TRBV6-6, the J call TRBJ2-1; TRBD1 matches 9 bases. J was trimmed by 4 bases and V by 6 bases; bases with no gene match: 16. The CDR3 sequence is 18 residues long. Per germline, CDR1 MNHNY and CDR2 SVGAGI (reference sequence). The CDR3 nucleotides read TGTGCCAGCAGGCGAGAGGGGACCGGGACAGGGAATTACAATGAGCAGTTCTTC. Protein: CASRREGTGTGNYNEQFF.

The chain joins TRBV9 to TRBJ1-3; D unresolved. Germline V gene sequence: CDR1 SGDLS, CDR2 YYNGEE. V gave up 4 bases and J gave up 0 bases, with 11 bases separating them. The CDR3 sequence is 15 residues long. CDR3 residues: CASSPFGGSGNTIYF. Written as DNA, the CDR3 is TGTGCCAGCAGCCCCTTCGGTGGCTCTGGAAACACCATATATTTT.

CDR3 residues: CSARRSYEQYF. CDR3 nucleotide sequence: TGCAGTGCCCGGCGGTCCTACGAGCAGTACTTC. The V and J genes are TRBV20-1 and TRBJ2-7; D gene uncertain. The CDR3 contains 11 residues. The V gene lost 6 bases and the J gene lost 1 base, with 7 bases spanning the gap. Germline CDR1 is DFQATT and CDR2 is SNEGSKA (reference sequence).